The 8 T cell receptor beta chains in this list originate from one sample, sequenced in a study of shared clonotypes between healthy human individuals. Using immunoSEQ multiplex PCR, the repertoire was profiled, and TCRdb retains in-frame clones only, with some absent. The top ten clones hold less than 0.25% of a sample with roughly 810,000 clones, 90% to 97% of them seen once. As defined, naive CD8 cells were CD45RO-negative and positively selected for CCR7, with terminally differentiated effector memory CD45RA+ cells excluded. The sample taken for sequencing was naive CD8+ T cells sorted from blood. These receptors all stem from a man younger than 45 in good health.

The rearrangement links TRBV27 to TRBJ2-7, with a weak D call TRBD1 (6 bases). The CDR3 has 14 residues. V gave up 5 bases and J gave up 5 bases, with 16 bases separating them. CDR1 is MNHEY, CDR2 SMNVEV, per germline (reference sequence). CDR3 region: CASSTQGLEHEQYF. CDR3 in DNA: TGTGCCAGCAGTACGCAGGGGTTGGAGCACGAGCAGTACTTC.

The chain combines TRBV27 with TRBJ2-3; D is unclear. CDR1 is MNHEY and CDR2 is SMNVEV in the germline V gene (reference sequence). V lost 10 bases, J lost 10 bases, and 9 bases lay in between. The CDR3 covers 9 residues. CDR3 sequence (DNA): TGTGCCACCGGAAAACCGCAGTATTTT. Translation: CATGKPQYF.

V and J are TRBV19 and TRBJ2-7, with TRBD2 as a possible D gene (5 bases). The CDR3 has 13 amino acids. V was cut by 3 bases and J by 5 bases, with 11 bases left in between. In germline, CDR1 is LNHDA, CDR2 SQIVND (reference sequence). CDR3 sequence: CASSILAADEQYF. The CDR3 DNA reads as TGTGCCAGTAGTATTTTAGCAGCGGACGAGCAGTACTTC.

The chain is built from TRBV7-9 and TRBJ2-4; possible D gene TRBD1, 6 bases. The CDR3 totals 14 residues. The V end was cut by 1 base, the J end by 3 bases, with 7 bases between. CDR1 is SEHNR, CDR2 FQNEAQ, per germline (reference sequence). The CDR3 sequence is CASSLGTDKNIQYF. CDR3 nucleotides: TGTGCCAGCAGCTTAGGGACAGACAAAAACATTCAGTACTTC.

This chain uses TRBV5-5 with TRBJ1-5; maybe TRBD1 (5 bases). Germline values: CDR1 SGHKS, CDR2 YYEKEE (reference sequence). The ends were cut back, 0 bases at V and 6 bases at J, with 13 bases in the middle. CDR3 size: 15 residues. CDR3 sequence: CASSLGEGGGQPQHF. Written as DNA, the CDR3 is TGTGCCAGCAGCTTGGGAGAGGGTGGGGGTCAGCCCCAGCATTTT.

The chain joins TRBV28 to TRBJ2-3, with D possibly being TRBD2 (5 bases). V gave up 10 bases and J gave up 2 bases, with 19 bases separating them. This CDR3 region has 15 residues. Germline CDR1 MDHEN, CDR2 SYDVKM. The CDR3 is CATQPPAEYTDTQYF. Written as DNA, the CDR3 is TGTGCCACCCAACCCCCAGCGGAGTACACAGATACGCAGTATTTT.

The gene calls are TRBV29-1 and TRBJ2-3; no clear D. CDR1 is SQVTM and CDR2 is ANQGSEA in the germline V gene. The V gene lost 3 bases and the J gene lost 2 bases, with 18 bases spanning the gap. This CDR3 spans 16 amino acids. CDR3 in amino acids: CSVDLVSDLLTDTQYF. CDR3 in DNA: TGCAGCGTTGACTTAGTCAGTGACCTCCTCACAGATACGCAGTATTTT.

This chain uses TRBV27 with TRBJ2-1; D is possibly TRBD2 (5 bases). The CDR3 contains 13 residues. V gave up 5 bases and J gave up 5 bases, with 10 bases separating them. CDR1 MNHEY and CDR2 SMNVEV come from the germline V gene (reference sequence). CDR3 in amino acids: CASSTDSNNEQFF. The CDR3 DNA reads TGTGCCAGCAGTACGGACTCTAACAATGAGCAGTTCTTC.